This T cell receptor (beta chain) was documented in a study of blood T cell repertoires in COVID-19 (dated by TCRdb to about 2020). Study-wide context: The collaborator samples originated in the United States, Italy and Spain and spanned the acute and convalescent phases of COVID-19. The material from the prospective study consisted of cDNA or gDNA derived from T cells, B-cell-depleted T cells, or PBMCs. The dataset comprised deeply sampled blood TCRbeta repertoires from subjects exposed to, actively infected with, or recovered from COVID-19. The repertoires were released in a freely available public database meant as a resource for research on the immune response to SARS-CoV-2. Samples came from the ongoing ImmuneRACE study (first 160 participants) plus 1,254 subjects from 6 global collaborators. Nearly every sample came with metadata listing a de-identified subject ID, COVID-19 status, age in years and sex. Where available, HLA class I and class II types were obtained from metadata supplied by the sample provider rather than from assay-based typing.

To note about this clone: What antigen it recognizes has not been identified. The record has no base qualities; no much larger clone is one base away.

The junction shows trimming of 5 bases on V and 1 base on J, and the gene matches do not reach 16 bases of it. CDR1 is given as MNHEY and CDR2 as SMNVEV, both from the germline V gene (reference sequence). The CDR3 measures 18 amino acids from cysteine to phenylalanine. The entry retains the CDR3 DNA only, 54 bases that are in frame from base 1. In the prospective study, participants were about 18 to 100 years old, resided in about two dozen geographic areas of the United States, and were enrolled through a virtual design. In the prospective study, participants were assigned to cohorts based on the clinical history participants reported in a screening survey and a study questionnaire. For ImmuneRACE Cohort 3, a participant was defined as recovered based on two consecutive negative NP/OP PCR tests, clearance by a healthcare professional, or resolution of symptoms. Each participant in the prospective study had whole blood, serum and a nasopharyngeal or oropharyngeal swab collected by mobile phlebotomists. Additional blood draws and questionnaires over a roughly two-month period could optionally be provided by prospective study participants. Blood samples from the prospective study were shipped frozen or at room temperature prior to DNA extraction.

Results the study describes overall, beyond this receptor: Clinical and demographic metadata were provided uncurated, with the amount varying by source and participant.

TCRbeta CDR3 regions were amplified from genomic DNA using the immunoSEQ Assay, a bias-controlled multiplex PCR. The study's processing was this. Nucleated cell counts per sample were estimated from amplification of reference gene primers within the assay. To quantify the absolute abundance of each unique TCRbeta CDR3 rearrangement, sequence reads were collapsed and filtered. For each sample, productive Simpson clonality was calculated as the square root of Simpson's diversity index across productive rearrangements. TCRdb stores this immuneACCESS table with in-frame sequences only. Part of the clones is absent; in the studies checked, under half of the shortfall reflects unresolved V genes, and no reason is known for the rest. The D gene and trimming were derived from the DNA, and the V and J assignments and clone size from that table. The sample data list 300,000 to 350,000 clones, and approximately 89% of these were observed just once. Roughly 10% of the sample goes to the ten largest clones.

This clonotype was sampled from a woman aged 25 to 45 who had recovered from COVID-19. Here the chain combines TRBV27 and TRBJ2-7; 8 bases in the middle match TRBD2. Source material: PBMCs or T cells enriched from blood (not recorded which). The encoded CDR3 is CASSRLAGSKTGSYEQYF. The nucleotide sequence reads as follows: TGTGCCAGCAGTCGATTAGCGGGATCAAAAACTGGGTCCTACGAGCAGTACTTC.